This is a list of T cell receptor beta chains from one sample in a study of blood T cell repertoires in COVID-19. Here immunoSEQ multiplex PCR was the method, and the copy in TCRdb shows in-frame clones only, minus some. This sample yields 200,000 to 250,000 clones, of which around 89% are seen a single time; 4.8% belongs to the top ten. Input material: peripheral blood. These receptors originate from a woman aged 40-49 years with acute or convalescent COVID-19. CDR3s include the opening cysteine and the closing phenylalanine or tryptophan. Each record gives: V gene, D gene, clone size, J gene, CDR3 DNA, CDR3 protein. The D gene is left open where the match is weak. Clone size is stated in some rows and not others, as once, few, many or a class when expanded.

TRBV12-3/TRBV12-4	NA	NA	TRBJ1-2	TGTGCCAGCAGCCCTCTATCTAACTATGGCTACACCTTC	CASSPLSNYGYTF
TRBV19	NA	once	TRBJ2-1	TGTGCCAGTAGTATAGGCGGGCGGGGTGCCTACAATGAGCAGTTCTTC	CASSIGGRGAYNEQFF
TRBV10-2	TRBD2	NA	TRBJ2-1	TGCGCCAGCAGTGACGCGCTAGCGGGGGGGGACAATGAGCAGTTCTTC	CASSDALAGGDNEQFF
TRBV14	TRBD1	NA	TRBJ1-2	TGTGCCAGCAGCCCTTGGACAGGGGCAAACTATGGCTACACCTTC	CASSPWTGANYGYTF
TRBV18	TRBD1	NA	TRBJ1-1	TGTGCCAGCTCACCCGTTTGGGCCAGGGGGCTTACTGAAGCTTTCTTT	CASSPVWARGLTEAFF
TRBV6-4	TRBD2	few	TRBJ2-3	TGTGCCAGCAGCCCGGGACTAGCGAACACAGATACGCAGTATTTT	CASSPGLANTDTQYF
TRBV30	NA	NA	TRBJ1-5	TGTGCCTGGGGTTATTCCAGGGATCAGCCCCAGCATTTT	CAWGYSRDQPQHF
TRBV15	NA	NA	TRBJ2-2	TGTGCCACCAGCAGAGTGTCAGTATCCCCATCTGGGGAGCTGTTTTTT	CATSRVSVSPSGELFF
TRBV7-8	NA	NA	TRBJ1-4	TGTGCCAGCAGCTTAGCGCGGGGAACTAATGAAAAACTGTTTTTT	CASSLARGTNEKLFF
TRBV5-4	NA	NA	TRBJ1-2	TGTGCCAGCAGCTTGGTCGGCGGGGGGCATCATGGCTACACCTTC	CASSLVGGGHHGYTF
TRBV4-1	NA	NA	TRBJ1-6	TGCGCCAGCAGCCAAGGGTCCGCCAAAGGGGGTCTCGGTCGGTCACCCCTCCACTTT	CASSQGSAKGGLGRSPLHF
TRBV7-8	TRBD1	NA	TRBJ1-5	TGTGCCAGCAGCCATGGACAGGGAATTTGGAGCAATCAGCCCCAGCATTTT	CASSHGQGIWSNQPQHF
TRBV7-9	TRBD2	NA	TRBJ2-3	TGTGCCAGCAGCTCGGCCTTCAGCGGGGGCACAGATACGCAGTATTTT	CASSSAFSGGTDTQYF
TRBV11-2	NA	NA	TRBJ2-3	TGTGCCAGCAGCTTGGGCGGGCGGCGGGGCCCCGGGGCAGATACGCAGTATTTT	CASSLGGRRGPGADTQYF
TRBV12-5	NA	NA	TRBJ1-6	TGTGCTAGTGGTTTGGTACTTTACAGGAACGTAGATTCACCCCTCCACTTT	CASGLVLYRNVDSPLHF
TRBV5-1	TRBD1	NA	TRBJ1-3	TGCGCCAGCAGCTCACTGGGACAGGGGGCGACCCGTTCTGGAAACACCATATATTTT	CASSSLGQGATRSGNTIYF
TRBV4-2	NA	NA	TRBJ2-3	TGTGCCAGCAGCCAAGGGGACTCCCTAAGCACAGATACGCAGTATTTT	CASSQGDSLSTDTQYF
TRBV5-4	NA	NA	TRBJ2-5	TGTGCCAGCAGTCGGAACTTGCGGGAAAGTCAAGAGACCCAGTACTTC	CASSRNLRESQETQYF
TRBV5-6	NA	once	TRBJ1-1	TGTGCCAGCAGCGACGGCCCACTTACAGCGAACACTGAAGCTTTCTTT	CASSDGPLTANTEAFF
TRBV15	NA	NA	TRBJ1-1	TGTGCCACCAGCCAGAGGGGGACTGAAGCTTTCTTT	CATSQRGTEAFF
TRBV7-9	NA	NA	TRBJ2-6	TGTGCCAGCAGCCCTATTGGGTACGGCGAACGCGGTGGGGCCAACGTCCTGACTTTC	CASSPIGYGERGGANVLTF
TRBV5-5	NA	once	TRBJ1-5	TGTGCCAGCAGCTCCCCAGGTGGGCCCCAGCATTTT	CASSSPGGPQHF
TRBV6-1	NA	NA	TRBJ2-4	TGTGCCAGCAGTGAAGATAGGCGACAAGCCAAAAACATTCAGTACTTC	CASSEDRRQAKNIQYF
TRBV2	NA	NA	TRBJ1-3	TGTGCCAGCCAGGGGTCGAGGGGAAACACCATATATTTT	CASQGSRGNTIYF
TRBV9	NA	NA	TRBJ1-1	TGTGCCAGCAGCGCTTACAGGGACATCACTGAAGCTTTCTTT	CASSAYRDITEAFF
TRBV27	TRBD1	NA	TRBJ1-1	TGTGCCAGCAGTTGGGACAGCAAGAACACTGAAGCTTTCTTT	CASSWDSKNTEAFF
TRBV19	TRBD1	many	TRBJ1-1	TGTGCCACCAGGACAGGGAGGGAAACTGAAGCTTTCTTT	CATRTGRETEAFF
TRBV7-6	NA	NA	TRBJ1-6	TGTGCCAGCAGCTTAGAACGTTATCAGAATTCACCCCTCCACTTT	CASSLERYQNSPLHF
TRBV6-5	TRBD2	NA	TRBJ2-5	TGTGCCAGCAGTTACGGTCTAGCGGGGTTGGAGACCCAGTACTTC	CASSYGLAGLETQYF
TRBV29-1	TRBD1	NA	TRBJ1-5	TGCAGCGTTGAAAGGGACAGGTACCAGCATTTT	CSVERDRYQHF
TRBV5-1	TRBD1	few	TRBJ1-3	TGCGCCAGCAGCTCCCGTAGCCCGGGGACAGGGACCCTCTCTGGAAACACCATATATTTT	CASSSRSPGTGTLSGNTIYF
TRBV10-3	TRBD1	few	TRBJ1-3	TGTGCCATCAGTGCGGGGACAGGGGGCCTCGGAAACACCATATATTTT	CAISAGTGGLGNTIYF
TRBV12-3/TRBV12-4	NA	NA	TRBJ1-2	TGTGCCAGCAGACTATATTGGGGCTACACCTTC	CASRLYWGYTF
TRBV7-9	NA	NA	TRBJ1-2	TGTGCCAGCAGCTTACAGGGTAGTAACTATGGCTACACCTTC	CASSLQGSNYGYTF
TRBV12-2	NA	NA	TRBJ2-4	TGTGCAAGTCGCTTAGCTTCAGGGGACGCCAAAAACATTCAGTACTTC	CASRLASGDAKNIQYF
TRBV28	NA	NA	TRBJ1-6	TGTGCCAGCAGTTCAGCGGGGGGTTCCTATAATTCACCCCTCCACTTT	CASSSAGGSYNSPLHF
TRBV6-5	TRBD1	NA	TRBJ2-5	TGTGCCAGCACCCTGGGACAGGGGGCAGAGACCCAGTACTTC	CASTLGQGAETQYF
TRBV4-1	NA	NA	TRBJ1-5	TGCGCCAGCAGCCAAGATAGTCGGCAGGGGAACAATCAGCCCCAGCATTTT	CASSQDSRQGNNQPQHF
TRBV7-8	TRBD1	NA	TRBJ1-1	TGTGCCAGCAGCAACCGACAGGGGGTTAACACTGAAGCTTCCTTT	CASSNRQGVNTEASF
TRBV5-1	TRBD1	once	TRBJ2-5	TGCGCCAGCAGCTTGGGGACAGGGATACAAGAGACCCAGTACTTC	CASSLGTGIQETQYF
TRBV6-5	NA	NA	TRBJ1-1	TGTGCCAGCAGTTACGGGGGGGAGGACACTGAAGCTTTCTTT	CASSYGGEDTEAFF
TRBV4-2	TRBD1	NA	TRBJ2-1	TGTGCCAGCAGCCAAGGAGGACGAGGGACAGGGAGTCTCAATGAGCAGTTCTTC	CASSQGGRGTGSLNEQFF
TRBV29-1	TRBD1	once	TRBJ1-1	TGCAGCGTTGAACAGGGGGAGTTAATGACTTGGACTGAAGCTTTCTTT	CSVEQGELMTWTEAFF
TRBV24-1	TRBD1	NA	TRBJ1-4	TGTGCCACCAGTGATACTACAGGGGGCACAAGGGAAAAACTGTTTTTT	CATSDTTGGTREKLFF
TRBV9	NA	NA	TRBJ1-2	TGTGCCAGCAGGGACTTAACGGGCTATGGCTACACCTTC	CASRDLTGYGYTF
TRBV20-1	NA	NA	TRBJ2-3	TGCAGTGCCCTACTAGGGGATACGCAGTATTTT	CSALLGDTQYF
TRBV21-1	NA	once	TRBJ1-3	TGTGCCAGCAGCGCCCGACAGTCGAGAGTCGAAAACACCATATATTTT	CASSARQSRVENTIYF
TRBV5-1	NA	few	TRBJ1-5	TGCGCCAGCAGCTTGGATACCAGGCAGCCCCAGCATTTT	CASSLDTRQPQHF
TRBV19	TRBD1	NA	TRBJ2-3	TGTGCCAGTAGTCGGGACAGTCCCACAGATACGCAGTATTTT	CASSRDSPTDTQYF
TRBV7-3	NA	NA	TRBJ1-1	TGTGCCAGCAGCACCGGGTCGACGAACACTGAAGCTTTCTTT	CASSTGSTNTEAFF
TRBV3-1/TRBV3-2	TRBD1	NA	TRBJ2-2	TGTGCCAGCAGACCAAGTAACAGGGGAATCGCGAACACCGGGGAGCTGTTTTTT	CASRPSNRGIANTGELFF
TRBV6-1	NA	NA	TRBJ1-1	TGTGCCAGCAGTTGGTTAGTAGACACTGAAGCTTTCTTT	CASSWLVDTEAFF
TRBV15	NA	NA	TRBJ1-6	TGTGCCACCAGCAGAGACAGGGTGGAGTATAATTCACCCCTCCACTTT	CATSRDRVEYNSPLHF